One sample yielded the 23 T cell receptor beta chains listed below, sequenced in a study of cytomegalovirus exposure and HLA in healthy donors. The data were produced by immunoSEQ multiplex PCR, yet TCRdb's version contains in-frame clones alone and is incomplete. The sample comprises roughly 260,000 clones, nearly 90% of which are singletons, and about 0.36% rests with the top ten. Material for sequencing was PBMCs. These receptors were taken from a woman aged 18-29 years in good health and CMV-seronegative.

V usage is TRBV11-2 and J usage is TRBJ1-1; no firm D call. Trimming shortened V by 1 base and J by 3 bases, and 12 bases separated the two germline ends. The CDR3 is made up of 15 amino acids. CDR1 and CDR2 from the germline V gene are SGHAT and FQNNGV. CDR3 bases: TGTGCCAGCAGCTTAGGGGCAGGCGTAGACACTGAAGCTTTCTTT. Translated: CASSLGAGVDTEAFF.

The CDR3 protein is CASSHRESYGYTF. The CDR3 nucleotides are TGTGCCAGCAGCCACAGGGAAAGCTATGGCTACACCTTC. The chain recombines TRBV28 with TRBJ1-2; a weak D match, TRBD1 (6 bases). V lost 6 bases and J lost 4, with 12 bases in between. The CDR3 is 13 residues long. CDR1 MDHEN and CDR2 SYDVKM come from the germline V gene.

The J gene is TRBJ2-3, the V gene TRBV2, with a possible D match to TRBD2 (5 bases). The V gene lost 3 bases and the J gene lost 2 bases, with 15 bases spanning the gap. The CDR3 contains 16 residues. Germline CDR1 reads SNHLY; CDR2 reads FYNNEI. The CDR3 DNA reads as TGTGCCAGCAGTGATCTAGCAAAGGGCTCCACAGATACGCAGTATTTT. Protein product: CASSDLAKGSTDTQYF.

The V and J genes are TRBV10-3 and TRBJ1-6, with unresolved D. Trimming stripped 3 bases from V and 0 bases from J, with 3 bases between. Germline V lookup: CDR1 ENHRY, CDR2 SYGVKD. CDR3 length: 14 amino acids. The CDR3 coding sequence is TGTGCCATCAGTGACGTCTCCTATAATTCACCCCTCCACTTT. Translating gives CAISDVSYNSPLHF.

This chain joins TRBV11-3 and TRBJ2-7, with TRBD1 identical over 8 bases. V lost 3 bases, J lost 3 bases, and 1 base stayed unmatched. This CDR3 comprises 13 residues. The germline V gene encodes CDR1 SGHNT and CDR2 YENEEA. CDR3 bases: TGTGCCAGCAGCTTCGACAGGGGCTACGAGCAGTACTTC. This codes for CASSFDRGYEQYF.

DNA for the CDR3: TGTGCCAGCAGCCACCATCGTCCGGGGACAGGGGGATTGCATGAGCAGTTCTTC. Amino acid sequence: CASSHHRPGTGGLHEQFF. This sequence joins TRBV7-8 and TRBJ2-1; TRBD1 aligns across 11 bases. The CDR3 loop spans 18 amino acids. The ends lost 5 bases at V and 8 bases at J; junction bases unmatched: 17. CDR1 SGHVS and CDR2 FQNEAQ come from the germline V gene.

This sequence joins TRBV30 and TRBJ2-1; TRBD2 matches 8 bases. The CDR3 covers 15 residues. Trimming at V came to 4 bases and at J to 1 base, leaving 6 bases not matched to a gene. Germline V gene lookup returns CDR1 GTSNPN and CDR2 SVGIG (reference sequence). CDR3 sequence reads: CAWTPGGGSYNEQFF. The CDR3 region has the DNA TGTGCCTGGACCCCGGGCGGGGGGTCCTACAATGAGCAGTTCTTC.

J is TRBJ2-1 and V is TRBV28, with D perhaps matching TRBD1 (5 bases). The CDR3 runs 15 residues. V lost 2 bases and J lost 4, with 12 bases in between. CDR1 is MDHEN, CDR2 SYDVKM, per germline. DNA of the CDR3: TGTGCCAGCAGTTTACAGGGAAAGCCTTACAATGAGCAGTTCTTC. Translation: CASSLQGKPYNEQFF.

The rearrangement joins TRBV9 to TRBJ2-1; D may be TRBD2 (7 bases). CDR3 size: 15 residues. Germline CDR1 reads SGDLS; CDR2 reads YYNGEE. V was cut by 3 bases and J by 7 bases, with 17 bases left in between. The DNA for the CDR3 is TGTGCCAGCAGCGGTGGGGGGGCCCTACAAAATGAGCAGTTCTTC. Translation gives CASSGGGALQNEQFF.

This chain links TRBV4-1 with TRBJ2-5, with TRBD2 matching 8 bases. Trimming removed 5 bases from V and 5 bases from J; junction bases left unmatched: 4. The CDR3 contains 13 residues. Germline V gene data show CDR1 as MGHRA and CDR2 as YSYEKL. CDR3 region: CASSAGGLETQYF. The CDR3 DNA reads TGCGCCAGCAGCGCGGGGGGCCTCGAGACCCAGTACTTC.

V is TRBV30 and J is TRBJ2-7, with TRBD2 identical over 10 bases. The CDR3 is 14 amino acids. The V gene's germline CDR1 is GTSNPN and CDR2 SVGIG (reference sequence). V was pared by 3 bases and J by 2 bases, with 4 bases of the junction left unmatched. DNA for the CDR3: TGTGCCTGGAGAGCGGGGGGGAACACCTACGAGCAGTACTTC. Encoded protein: CAWRAGGNTYEQYF.

This clone was seen only a few times. The chain has TRBV6-4 and TRBJ1-1; unclear D gene. From germline, CDR1 is MRHNA and CDR2 SNTAGT. V was cut by 6 bases and J by 1 base, with 9 bases left in between. This CDR3 region has 13 residues. The CDR3 DNA is TGTGCCAGCAGCTCTCAGGAGAACACTGAAGCTTTCTTT. Its protein product is CASSSQENTEAFF.

The chain is built from TRBV25-1 and TRBJ2-2, with a tentative D call TRBD2 (7 bases). Germline V lookup: CDR1 MGHDK, CDR2 SYGVNS. CDR3 length: 14 amino acids. Trimming shortened V by 7 bases and J by 0 bases, and 9 bases separated the two germline ends. CDR3 amino acids: CASKGGPNTGELFF. CDR3 nucleotide sequence: TGTGCCAGCAAGGGGGGGCCGAACACCGGGGAGCTGTTTTTT.

The V and J genes are TRBV4-1 and TRBJ1-5; 7 nucleotides align to TRBD1. The CDR3 contains 15 residues. CDR1 MGHRA and CDR2 YSYEKL come from the germline V gene. The V and J ends lost 3 bases and 7 bases, in that order; junction bases with no gene match: 9. The CDR3 here is CASSQVTGNGQPQHF. The CDR3 DNA follows: TGCGCCAGCAGCCAGGTGACAGGGAACGGACAGCCCCAGCATTTT.

V gene TRBV30 combines with J gene TRBJ2-2; 11 bases are a match to TRBD2. Unmatched junction bases numbered 16, after V lost 0 bases and J lost 7 bases. This CDR3 is 19 amino acids long. Germline CDR1 reads GTSNPN; CDR2 reads SVGIG (reference sequence). The CDR3 sequence is CAWSVAVVAGGPSVGELFF. CDR3 nucleotide sequence: TGTGCCTGGAGTGTAGCGGTGGTAGCGGGGGGGCCGAGCGTCGGGGAGCTGTTTTTT.

The chain couples TRBV6-5 to TRBJ1-2, with 7 bases that match TRBD1. CDR3 length equals 14 residues. Trimming cost V 7 bases and J 3 bases; bases outside gene matches: 8. Germline loops: CDR1 MNHEY, CDR2 SVGAGI. The CDR3 DNA is TGTGCCAGCATTCCGACAGGGTTACACTATGGCTACACCTTC. Its protein is CASIPTGLHYGYTF.

This clone appeared a single time. The V and J genes are TRBV5-6 and TRBJ2-5, with D possibly TRBD2 on 5 matching bases. The CDR3 covers 13 residues. V lost 1 base and J lost 4, with 8 bases in between. CDR1 SGHDT and CDR2 YYEEEE come from the germline V gene. Here the CDR3 DNA reads TGTGCCAGCAGCTTGACCGCGGGAGAGACCCAGTACTTC. It encodes CASSLTAGETQYF.

The chain carries TRBV4-3 and TRBJ2-3; maybe TRBD2 (7 bases). V was shortened by 0 bases and J by 2 bases, with 15 bases between the two germline ends. Germline lookup yields CDR1 LGHNA and CDR2 YSLEER. This CDR3 contains 17 residues. The DNA of the CDR3 is TGCGCCAGCAGCCAAGATGGCGTGGGGGGGGCCACAGATACGCAGTATTTT. This sequence encodes CASSQDGVGGATDTQYF.

The chain recombines TRBV4-3 with TRBJ2-2; 7 bases align to TRBD1. V dropped 4 bases and J dropped 8; count of bases not matched to a gene: 4. From germline, CDR1 is LGHNA and CDR2 YSLEER. The CDR3 sequence is 13 residues long. The CDR3 is CASSPQGDGELFF. Written as DNA, the CDR3 is TGCGCCAGCAGCCCTCAGGGGGATGGGGAGCTGTTTTTT.

The chain links TRBV6-6 to TRBJ2-1; D perhaps matches TRBD1 (6 bases). This CDR3 spans 15 amino acids. V dropped 4 bases and J dropped 3 bases, with 13 bases sitting between them. Per the germline V gene, CDR1 is MNHNY and CDR2 is SVGAGI (reference sequence). DNA for the CDR3: TGTGCCAGCAGTTTGCCAGGGGCAATCTACAATGAGCAGTTCTTC. Translated: CASSLPGAIYNEQFF.

This clone has a single count. J is TRBJ2-5 and V is TRBV18; TRBD1 matches at 8 bases. Looked up from germline, CDR1 is KGHSH and CDR2 is LQKENI. This CDR3 comprises 17 residues. The V gene end was trimmed by 3 bases and the J gene end by 3 bases; junction bases not matched to a gene: 12. As DNA, the CDR3 is TGTGCCAGCTCACCTAGCGCACGGGGGACAGGAAAAGAGACCCAGTACTTC. Amino acids: CASSPSARGTGKETQYF. The complete variable domain, with remaining parts taken from reference TRBV18 and TRBJ2-5, reads NAGVMQNPRHLVRRRGQEARLRCSPMKGHSHVYWYRQLPEEGLKFMVYLQKENIIDESGMPKERFSAEFPKEGPSILRIQQVVRGDSAAYFCASSPSARGTGKETQYFGPGTRLLVL.

CDR3 region: CASRPLAGVTDTQYF. DNA of the CDR3: TGTGCCAGCAGACCACTAGCGGGGGTCACAGATACGCAGTATTTT. The chain couples TRBV6-6 to TRBJ2-3; 11 nucleotides line up with TRBD2. Germline values: CDR1 MNHNY, CDR2 SVGAGI (reference sequence). The CDR3 is made up of 15 amino acids. V dropped 6 bases and J dropped 2; count of bases not matched to a gene: 4.

The J gene is TRBJ1-2, the V gene TRBV7-8; 8 positions match TRBD1. Germline values: CDR1 SGHVS, CDR2 FQNEAQ. The CDR3 spans 14 residues. Unmatched junction bases numbered 5, after V lost 5 bases and J lost 3 bases. The CDR3 DNA follows: TGTGCCAGCAGCCACGGACAGGGAGACTATGGCTACACCTTC. It translates to CASSHGQGDYGYTF.